Listed here are 22 T cell receptor beta chains from one sample, sequenced in a study of blood T cells in healthy people across ages. With a J-beta primer mix and a sample-barcoded 5' primer, a second PCR ran about 6 to 11 cycles. TCRdb re-called the 5' RACE reads through MiXCR, storing one row per CDR3 protein. The sample records 350,000 to 450,000 distinct CDR3 sequences, 45% to 65% being singletons. The sequenced sample was blood. These receptors came from a man in his fifties or sixties in good health.

This sequence joins TRBV7-2 and TRBJ2-1; D might be TRBD2 (6 bases). V dropped 8 bases and J dropped 4 bases, with 15 bases sitting between them. Germline lookup yields CDR1 SGHTA and CDR2 FQGNSA. This CDR3 has 14 residues. CDR3 amino acids: CASAGNYPYNEQFF. CDR3 DNA: TGTGCCAGCGCGGGGAATTACCCGTACAATGAGCAGTTCTTC.

Turning to this clonotype: This may be a read error: a much more frequent sequence differs by one nucleotide. This chain uses TRBV9 with TRBJ2-7, with D maybe TRBD2 (7 bases). The CDR3 runs to 15 residues. CDR1 is SGDLS and CDR2 is YYNGEE in the germline V gene. With 5 bases removed from V and 5 bases from J, the gap between germline ends came to 20 bases. Written as DNA, the CDR3 is TGTGCCAGCAGTTACGCGGGGGCCCCAGGGGACGAGCAGTACTTC. It translates to CASSYAGAPGDEQYF.

The chain is built from TRBV12-3 or TRBV12-4 and TRBJ1-4; the D is unclear. The CDR3 runs to 16 residues. Trimming pared 6 bases from V and 0 bases from J, leaving 14 bases between. The CDR3 region is CASRRQSTATNEKLFF. In nucleotides, the CDR3 is TGTGCCAGCAGGCGCCAAAGTACCGCAACTAATGAAAAACTGTTTTTT.

V usage is TRBV5-1 and J usage is TRBJ2-4, with D unclear. Trimming shortened V by 4 bases and J by 13 bases, and 21 bases separated the two germline ends. The CDR3 runs to 14 residues. In germline, CDR1 is SGHRS, CDR2 YFSETQ. In DNA form, the CDR3 reads TGCGCCAGCAGCCTGGACCGAATTCGGCAGAAGCAGTACTTC. Its translation is CASSLDRIRQKQYF. Full variable domain (remainder filled in from reference TRBV5-1 and TRBJ2-4): KAGVTQTPRYLIKTRGQQVTLSCSPISGHRSVSWYQQTPGQGLQFLFEYFSETQRNKGNFPGRFSGRQFSNSRSEMNVSTLELGDSALYLCASSLDRIRQKQYFGAGTRLSVL.

This clonotype showed up many times. The chain combines TRBV7-2 with TRBJ2-1, with D maybe TRBD2 (5 bases). V was shortened by 1 base and J by 7 bases, with 8 bases between the two germline ends. The CDR3 contains 13 residues. Germline CDR1 and CDR2: SGHTA and FQGNSA. The CDR3 reads CASSLEPGNEQFF. As DNA, the CDR3 is TGTGCCAGCAGCTTAGAGCCGGGAAATGAGCAGTTCTTC. Full variable domain (outside the CDR3, taken from reference TRBV7-2 and TRBJ2-1): GAGVSQSPSNKVTEKGKDVELRCDPISGHTALYWYRQSLGQGLEFLIYFQGNSAPDKSGLPSDRFSAERTGGSVSTLTIQRTQQEDSAVYLCASSLEPGNEQFFGPGTRLTVL.

The chain links TRBV11-2 to TRBJ2-4; a possible D gene is TRBD1 (5 bases). Gene TRBJ2-7 matches the end of the DNA better, so the J call may be wrong. Germline loops: CDR1 SGHAT, CDR2 FQNNGV. The CDR3 loop spans 13 amino acids. This CDR3 is CASSSRVPYEQYF. DNA of the CDR3: TGTGCCAGCAGCTCCAGGGTCCCCTACGAGCAGTACTTC.

The chain couples TRBV10-3 to TRBJ2-5; D is possibly TRBD2 (6 bases). Trimming removed 2 bases from V and 5 bases from J, with 15 bases in between. Germline lookup yields CDR1 ENHRY and CDR2 SYGVKD. The CDR3 is 15 residues long. The CDR3 region has the DNA TGTGCCATCAGTGAGATTGGGACCCGGGAGGAGACCCAGTACTTC. Translating it yields CAISEIGTREETQYF.

This clonotype was recorded a few times. This chain uses TRBV20-1 with TRBJ2-3; 11 positions agree with TRBD2. The J segment lost 0 bases and the V segment lost 3 bases, leaving 8 bases of the junction unmatched. Germline-derived CDR1 and CDR2 are DFQATT and SNEGSKA (reference sequence). The CDR3 has 17 amino acids. For the CDR3, the DNA is TGCAGTGCTAGGCCCGGGACTAGCGGACGTAGCACAGATACGCAGTATTTT. This codes for CSARPGTSGRSTDTQYF.

The chain couples TRBV20-1 to TRBJ2-7; D tentatively fits TRBD1 or TRBD2 (5 bases each). This CDR3 spans 13 amino acids. V shed 1 base and J shed 3 bases, with 10 bases lying between them. The germline V gene has CDR1 DFQATT and CDR2 SNEGSKA (reference sequence). DNA for the CDR3: TGCAGTGCTAGAGGGGGGTTCGACTACGAGCAGTACTTC. Translation gives CSARGGFDYEQYF.

The V and J genes are TRBV27 and TRBJ2-7, with D perhaps TRBD2 (6 bases). V was pared by 6 bases and J by 3 bases, with 18 bases between. The CDR3 runs to 15 residues. CDR1 and CDR2 from the germline V gene are MNHEY and SMNVEV (reference sequence). The CDR3: CASSPPGRRLYEQYF. In DNA, the CDR3 is TGTGCCAGCAGCCCGCCGGGGAGGCGTCTCTACGAGCAGTACTTC.

V usage is TRBV5-1 and J usage is TRBJ1-4; no clear D. The CDR3 is made up of 13 amino acids. Germline V gives CDR1 SGHRS, CDR2 YFSETQ. Trimming took off 3 bases at V and 5 bases at J, with 8 bases between the two ends. The CDR3 coding sequence is TGCGCCAGCAGCTCGAACCCGAATGAAAAACTGTTTTTT. Translated: CASSSNPNEKLFF.

The chain uses TRBV12-3 or TRBV12-4 and TRBJ2-1, with 8 positions matching TRBD2. V was pared by 3 bases and J by 6 bases, with 7 bases of the junction left unmatched. This CDR3 is built from 15 residues. The CDR3 DNA is TGTGCCAGCAGTTTTCGAGCGGGAGTCGGCAATGAGCAGTTCTTC. Encoded protein: CASSFRAGVGNEQFF.

This clonotype showed up just once. The DNA of the CDR3 is TGTGCCAGCAGCTTTACCCCCGGCTCCTACGAGCAGTTCTTC. Its translation: CASSFTPGSYEQFF. The chain links TRBV7-2 to TRBJ2-1; D gene ambiguous. This CDR3 is built from 14 residues. V was shortened by 3 bases and J by 10 bases, with 16 bases between the two germline ends. Germline V gene lookup returns CDR1 SGHTA and CDR2 FQGNSA.

V gene TRBV2 combines with J gene TRBJ2-7, with D uncertain. CDR3 length: 15 residues. Germline V gene data show CDR1 as SNHLY and CDR2 as FYNNEI. With 3 bases removed from V and 2 bases from J, the gap between germline ends came to 14 bases. DNA for the CDR3: TGTGCCAGCAGTGATGTGGTAGCTCTAACCTACGAGCAGTACTTC. It is translated as CASSDVVALTYEQYF.

The rearrangement links TRBV5-6 to TRBJ2-1; TRBD2 matches 13 bases. CDR3 length: 18 residues. Trimming at V came to 4 bases and at J to 0 bases, leaving 7 bases not matched to a gene. Germline V gene lookup returns CDR1 SGHDT and CDR2 YYEEEE. CDR3 loop: CASSPGLAGDPSYNEQFF. CDR3 in DNA: TGTGCCAGCAGCCCCGGACTAGCGGGGGACCCCTCCTACAATGAGCAGTTCTTC.

The genes are TRBV5-1 and TRBJ2-7, with a weak D call TRBD2 (6 bases). The V end lost 4 bases, the J end lost 2 bases, and 13 bases lay between the germline ends. Per the germline V gene, CDR1 is SGHRS and CDR2 is YFSETQ. This CDR3 spans 14 amino acids. This chain's CDR3 is CASSPDGGTYEQYF. DNA for the CDR3: TGCGCCAGCAGCCCAGACGGGGGTACCTACGAGCAGTACTTC.

In this sample, this clonotype turned up a few times. The chain couples TRBV5-1 to TRBJ2-5; D may be TRBD1 (6 bases). V lost 4 bases and J 3 bases, leaving 16 bases between the germline ends. Germline CDR1 reads SGHRS; CDR2 reads YFSETQ. CDR3 length: 15 amino acids. The CDR3 loop is CASSHSGTFKETQYF. Written as DNA, the CDR3 is TGCGCCAGCAGCCATTCCGGGACATTTAAAGAGACCCAGTACTTC.

The chain has TRBV10-3 and TRBJ2-7; TRBD2 matches at 15 bases. In germline, CDR1 is ENHRY, CDR2 SYGVKD. V shed 10 bases and J 7 bases; nucleotides not matched to a gene: 11. The CDR3 has 15 residues. CDR3 region: CATQGLAGGLGEQYF. The CDR3 bases are TGTGCCACCCAAGGACTAGCGGGAGGGTTGGGGGAGCAGTACTTC.

There are a few counts of this clonotype. The rearrangement uses TRBV7-9 and TRBJ2-5; the match to TRBD1 covers 7 bases. V trimming: 2 bases; J trimming: 1 base; junction bases outside the gene matches: 16. Looked up from germline, CDR1 is SEHNR and CDR2 is FQNEAQ (reference sequence). This CDR3 is 19 amino acids long. The CDR3 loop is CASSLRYEGQENAQETQYF. The CDR3 DNA sequence: TGTGCCAGCAGCTTACGCTATGAAGGACAGGAGAACGCCCAAGAGACCCAGTACTTC.

This clonotype occurred a few times. The chain combines TRBV11-2 with TRBJ2-3; perhaps TRBD1 as D (5 bases). The CDR3 is 14 residues long. The V gene's germline CDR1 is SGHAT and CDR2 FQNNGV. The V gene lost 4 bases and the J gene lost 2 bases, with 10 bases spanning the gap. The CDR3 here is CASSWTDTTDTQYF. CDR3 in DNA: TGTGCCAGCAGCTGGACGGACACCACAGATACGCAGTATTTT.

In its sample, this clonotype was seen a few times. This chain links TRBV4-3 with TRBJ2-7; weak D call: TRBD1 (7 bases). The CDR3 length is 14 residues. Germline CDR1 LGHNA, CDR2 YSLEER. V shed 2 bases and J shed 7 bases, with 15 bases lying between them. The CDR3 DNA is TGCGCCAGCAGCCAATTCCGACAGGGAGGTGAGCAGTACTTC. It specifies CASSQFRQGGEQYF.

The chain joins TRBV21-1 to TRBJ2-4; the table's D call, TRBD2, was not checked against the DNA. TRBV21-1 is assigned pseudogene status. The length of the CDR3 is 18 residues. The CDR3 loop is CAPSHRILPSQGKNIQYF. The CDR3 nucleotides read TGTGCCCCCTCACACCGAATTCTACCTAGCCAAGGGAAAAACATTCAGTACTTC.